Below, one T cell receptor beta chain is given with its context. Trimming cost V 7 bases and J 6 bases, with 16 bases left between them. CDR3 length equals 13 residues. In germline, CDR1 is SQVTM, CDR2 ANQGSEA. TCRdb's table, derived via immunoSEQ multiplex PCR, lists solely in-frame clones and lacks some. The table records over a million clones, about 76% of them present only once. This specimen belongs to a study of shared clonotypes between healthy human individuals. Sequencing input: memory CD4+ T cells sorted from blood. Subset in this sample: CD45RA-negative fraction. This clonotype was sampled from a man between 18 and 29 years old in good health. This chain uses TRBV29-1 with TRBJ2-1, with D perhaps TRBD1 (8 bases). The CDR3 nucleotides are TGCAGCGCCGGACAGGGAGGGAGCAATGAGCAGTTCTTC. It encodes CSAGQGGSNEQFF.